Shown below are 28 T cell receptor beta chains from a single sample sequenced in a study of T cells in Graves' hyperthyroidism and ophthalmopathy. The investigators amplified TCR beta CDR3 regions from RNA transcripts. HTBI primers were employed in a first-round RT-PCR of the TCR CDR3. From the multiplex PCR reads, TCRdb called clonotypes with MiXCR, one entry per CDR3 protein. This table has approximately 420,000 distinct CDR3 sequences, 15% appearing once. Sequenced sample: blood. The receptors here all came from a woman younger than 45 with Graves' hyperthyroidism.

About this clonotype: At one end, the junction sequence differs from germline, possibly due to a read error. The V call is TRBV7-7, the J call TRBJ2-7, with TRBD2 matching over 7 bases. The CDR3 totals 14 residues. Germline V gene sequence: CDR1 SSHAT, CDR2 FNYEAQ (reference sequence). CDR3 sequence: CASSLAGRVHEQYF. CDR3 coding DNA: TGTGCTAGCAGCTTAGCGGGCAGGGTCCACGAGCAGTACTTC.

This clonotype was counted a few times. The chain employs TRBV3-1 and TRBJ1-2, with a weak D call TRBD1 (6 bases). The V gene's germline CDR1 is LGHDT and CDR2 YNNKEL (reference sequence). The CDR3 sequence is 13 residues long. The ends were cut back, 4 bases at V and 6 bases at J, with 12 bases in the middle. This CDR3 reads CASSLGQSDGYTF. The CDR3 DNA sequence: TGTGCCAGCAGCCTCGGACAGTCGGATGGCTACACCTTC. Full variable domain (outside the CDR3, taken from reference TRBV3-1 and TRBJ1-2): DTAVSQTPKYLVTQMGNDKSIKCEQNLGHDTMYWYKQDSKKFLKIMFSYNNKELIINETVPNRFSPKSPDKAHLNLHINSLELGDSAVYFCASSLGQSDGYTFGSGTRLTVV.

The chain employs TRBV7-8 and TRBJ2-3; tentative D call: TRBD1 (6 bases). From germline, CDR1 is SGHVS and CDR2 FQNEAQ. Deletions cut 7 bases from V and 0 bases from J, with 23 bases between. This CDR3 is 18 amino acids long. CDR3 loop: CASKRGWGPHSSTDTQYF. DNA of the CDR3: TGTGCCAGCAAAAGGGGGTGGGGCCCACACTCTAGCACAGATACGCAGTATTTT.

At least ten counts were recorded for this clonotype. The V gene is TRBV2, the J gene TRBJ2-2, with 13 nucleotides matching TRBD2. This CDR3 is 16 amino acids long. Germline V gene sequence: CDR1 SNHLY, CDR2 FYNNEI. V lost 11 bases, J lost 6 bases, and 12 bases stayed unmatched. The CDR3 region has the DNA TGTGCCGCGGGAACACTAGCGGGGGGGATTTCCGGGGAGCTGTTTTTT. Translating it yields CAAGTLAGGISGELFF. Full variable domain (rest looked up from reference TRBV2 and TRBJ2-2): EPEVTQTPSHQVTQMGQEVILRCVPISNHLYFYWYRQILGQKVEFLVSFYNNEISEKSEIFDDQFSVERPDGSNFTLKIRSTKLEDSAMYFCAAGTLAGGISGELFFGEGSRLTVL.

This clonotype was observed at least ten times. This chain joins TRBV6-2 or TRBV6-3 and TRBJ2-5; TRBD2 aligns across 10 bases. CDR1 MNHEY and CDR2 SVGEGT come from the germline V gene. The V segment lost 4 bases and the J segment 3 bases; nucleotides outside the gene matches: 5. The CDR3 spans 15 residues. The CDR3 DNA follows: TGTGCCAGCAGTTTAGGAGCGGGAGGGGAAGAGACCCAGTACTTC. Protein: CASSLGAGGEETQYF.

There are many counts of this clonotype. J is TRBJ2-3 and V is TRBV6-5; 9 nucleotides line up with TRBD2. The germline gives CDR1 MNHEY, CDR2 SVGAGI. After removal of 2 bases from V and 0 bases from J, the junction contained 0 bases not matched to a gene. The CDR3 has 15 residues. The CDR3 is CASSYTSGSTDTQYF. The CDR3 nucleotides are TGTGCCAGCAGTTACACTAGCGGGAGCACAGATACGCAGTATTTT.

J is TRBJ2-5 and V is TRBV7-9, with 7 nucleotides matching TRBD1. The CDR3 covers 14 residues. CDR1 is SEHNR and CDR2 is FQNEAQ in the germline V gene (reference sequence). V lost 2 bases, J lost 4 bases, and 4 bases stayed unmatched. CDR3 sequence reads: CASSLPAGGETQYF. The CDR3, as DNA: TGTGCCAGCAGCTTACCCGCAGGGGGAGAGACCCAGTACTTC.

This clonotype occurred a few times. The chain has TRBV20-1 and TRBJ1-6; D ambiguous. CDR1 is DFQATT and CDR2 is SNEGSKA in the germline V gene (reference sequence). This CDR3 contains 13 residues. V lost 0 bases, J lost 6 bases, and 6 bases lay in between. The CDR3 DNA is TGCAGTGCTAGAGAACTGGTTAATTCACCCCTCCACTTT. This codes for CSARELVNSPLHF.

Ten or more counts support this clonotype. The chain couples TRBV2 to TRBJ2-7; 8 bases match TRBD1. The trim removed 11 bases at V and 4 bases at J, leaving 13 bases unmatched. There are 14 residues in the CDR3. CDR1 is SNHLY and CDR2 is FYNNEI in the germline V gene. CDR3 sequence (DNA): TGTGCCGCAAATGACAGGGGAGCGTCTTACGAGCAGTACTTC. It codes for CAANDRGASYEQYF.

This clonotype was counted many times. The chain joins TRBV6-1 to TRBJ1-5; 9 nucleotides agree with TRBD1. V lost 6 bases to trimming and J lost 3 bases; unmatched junction nucleotides: 6. The CDR3 has 15 residues. Germline CDR1 MNHNS, CDR2 SASEGT. The CDR3 loop reads CASRKTGGYNQPQHF. Here the CDR3 DNA reads TGTGCCAGCAGAAAGACAGGGGGATACAATCAGCCCCAGCATTTT.

This clonotype was detected a few times. The chain uses TRBV20-1 and TRBJ2-1; 13 bases map to TRBD2. From germline, CDR1 is DFQATT and CDR2 SNEGSKA (reference sequence). The CDR3 totals 16 residues. Trimming cost V 3 bases and J 9 bases; bases outside gene matches: 11. The CDR3 is CSASRGLAGVEVEQFF. For the CDR3, the DNA is TGCAGTGCTAGCAGAGGACTAGCGGGAGTTGAGGTTGAGCAGTTCTTC.

This clonotype appeared many times. V is TRBV18 and J is TRBJ2-2; 9 nucleotides match TRBD1. This CDR3 is 15 amino acids long. Germline V gives CDR1 KGHSH, CDR2 LQKENI. Unmatched junction bases numbered 0, after V lost 1 base and J lost 3 bases. The CDR3 nucleotides are TGTGCCAGCTCACCACGGACAGGGGACACCGGGGAGCTGTTTTTT. Protein: CASSPRTGDTGELFF.

This clonotype has a handful of counts. V gene TRBV24-1 combines with J gene TRBJ1-5, with TRBD1 as a possible D gene (5 bases). This CDR3 comprises 14 residues. Between the trimmed V and J ends, which lost 9 bases and 0 bases, there was a span of 11 bases. Germline CDR1 and CDR2: KGHDR and SFDVKD. CDR3 protein: CATGAGYSNQPQHF. Here the CDR3 DNA reads TGTGCCACCGGGGCAGGATATAGCAATCAGCCCCAGCATTTT.

This clonotype was observed at least ten times. This chain joins TRBV7-9 and TRBJ2-7; 9 nucleotides align to TRBD1. The CDR3 length is 16 residues. V was pared by 5 bases and J by 6 bases, with 14 bases of the junction left unmatched. Germline-derived CDR1 and CDR2 are SEHNR and FQNEAQ (reference sequence). The CDR3 is CASSSTPGTGKTEQYF. Written as DNA, the CDR3 is TGTGCCAGCAGCAGTACTCCCGGGACAGGGAAGACCGAGCAGTACTTC.

This clonotype showed up just a few times. The chain is built from TRBV29-1 and TRBJ2-6; tentatively, D is TRBD2 (5 bases). V shed 6 bases and J shed 0 bases, with 6 bases lying between them. The CDR3 length is 13 residues. CDR1 SQVTM and CDR2 ANQGSEA come from the germline V gene. DNA of the CDR3: TGCAGCGTGAGGGACTCTGGGGCCAACGTCCTGACTTTC. Protein product: CSVRDSGANVLTF.

Regarding this clonotype: A read error may explain this, as a much larger clone is one base away. The V call is TRBV24-1, the J call TRBJ2-7; 7 bases line up with TRBD1. Trimming at V came to 3 bases and at J to 3 bases, leaving 4 bases not matched to a gene. The CDR3 has 14 residues. Germline CDR1 reads KGHDR; CDR2 reads SFDVKD. CDR3 protein: CATSDPGTDYEQYF. CDR3 in DNA: TGTGCCACCAGTGATCCCGGGACAGACTACGAGCAGTACTTC.

The table lists this clonotype with many counts. This chain connects TRBV30 to TRBJ2-1; maybe TRBD1 (6 bases). CDR3 length: 13 residues. Trimming removed 3 bases from V and 7 bases from J, with 13 bases in between. Germline values: CDR1 GTSNPN, CDR2 SVGIG (reference sequence). CDR3 DNA: TGTGCCTGGAGCGCTTCAGGGGTTAATGAGCAGTTCTTC. This encodes CAWSASGVNEQFF.

The V gene is TRBV5-1, the J gene TRBJ2-1; TRBD2 agrees at 7 bases. CDR1 SGHRS and CDR2 YFSETQ come from the germline V gene. The V gene end was trimmed by 0 bases and the J gene end by 7 bases; junction bases not matched to a gene: 7. This CDR3 is built from 15 residues. The CDR3: CASSLAAGRWNEQFF. CDR3 nucleotides: TGCGCCAGCAGCTTGGCAGCGGGGCGATGGAATGAGCAGTTCTTC.

This clonotype was detected ten times or more. The V gene is TRBV20-1, the J gene TRBJ2-5, with D perhaps given as TRBD1 or TRBD2 (5 bases each). In germline, CDR1 is DFQATT, CDR2 SNEGSKA (reference sequence). The length of the CDR3 is 12 residues. V lost 5 bases, J lost 7 bases, and 14 bases lay in between. The CDR3 region is CSAPPGAGTQYF. The CDR3 DNA follows: TGCAGTGCTCCCCCCGGGGCAGGGACCCAGTACTTC.

The table lists this clonotype with many counts. The gene calls are TRBV6-1 and TRBJ1-4, with a weak D call TRBD1 (6 bases). Trimming pared 7 bases from V and 4 bases from J, leaving 10 bases between. CDR1 and CDR2 from the germline V gene are MNHNS and SASEGT. The CDR3 is 13 residues long. The CDR3 region is CASNGQFNEKLFF. The CDR3 bases are TGTGCCAGCAACGGACAGTTTAATGAAAAACTGTTTTTT.

This clonotype was counted only a few times. V and J are TRBV12-3 or TRBV12-4 and TRBJ2-7; TRBD1 matches at 11 bases. J gave up 2 bases and V 7 bases, and 4 bases lay outside the gene matches. The CDR3 extends over 14 amino acids. The CDR3 sequence is CASTQGQGAYEQYF. CDR3 DNA: TGTGCCAGCACCCAGGGACAGGGGGCCTACGAGCAGTACTTC.

The chain couples TRBV5-1 to TRBJ2-2; D is unclear. Deletions cut 4 bases from V and 0 bases from J, with 16 bases between. This CDR3 comprises 17 residues. CDR1 is SGHRS, CDR2 YFSETQ, per germline. The CDR3 nucleotides read TGCGCCAGCAGCCCACTCGGCGCAGGCTCGAACACCGGGGAGCTGTTTTTT. Amino acid sequence: CASSPLGAGSNTGELFF.

This clonotype has a count of ten or more. V is TRBV18 and J is TRBJ2-1; 8 bases are shared with TRBD1. This CDR3 contains 16 residues. Germline V CDR1 and CDR2: KGHSH, LQKENI. Trimming cost V 3 bases and J 9 bases; bases outside gene matches: 13. CDR3 sequence reads: CASSPWQGAGGGEQFF. The CDR3 DNA is TGTGCCAGCTCACCTTGGCAGGGGGCCGGTGGGGGTGAGCAGTTCTTC.

This clonotype was counted ten times or more. This chain joins TRBV6-1 and TRBJ1-5, with a possible D match to TRBD1 (5 bases). Trimming stripped 5 bases from V and 2 bases from J, with 7 bases between. The CDR3 loop spans 13 amino acids. Per the germline V gene, CDR1 is MNHNS and CDR2 is SASEGT. This CDR3 is CASSWGGNQPQHF. As DNA, the CDR3 is TGTGCCAGCAGTTGGGGCGGCAATCAGCCCCAGCATTTT.

This chain joins TRBV19 and TRBJ2-1, with a possible D match to TRBD1 (6 bases). There are 15 residues in the CDR3. CDR1 LNHDA and CDR2 SQIVND come from the germline V gene (reference sequence). The V gene lost 6 bases and the J gene lost 3 bases, with 15 bases spanning the gap. The CDR3 is CASRNPGTFYNEQFF. In DNA, the CDR3 is TGTGCCAGTAGAAACCCCGGGACATTCTACAATGAGCAGTTCTTC.

This clonotype showed up just a few times. The V gene is TRBV19, the J gene TRBJ1-3; D not resolved. Trimming took 7 bases from V and 0 from J, leaving 7 bases between them. This CDR3 is 13 amino acids long. CDR1 and CDR2 (germline): LNHDA, SQIVND (reference sequence). The CDR3 DNA is TGTGCCAGTAAGATGGCCTCTGGAAACACCATATATTTT. Encoded protein: CASKMASGNTIYF. Full variable domain (remainder filled in from reference TRBV19 and TRBJ1-3): DGGITQSPKYLFRKEGQNVTLSCEQNLNHDAMYWYRQDPGQGLRLIYYSQIVNDFQKGDIAEGYSVSREKKESFPLTVTSAQKNPTAFYLCASKMASGNTIYFGEGSWLTVV.

This clonotype was found many times. The chain couples TRBV2 to TRBJ1-5; 11 bases are a match to TRBD1. Per the germline V gene, CDR1 is SNHLY and CDR2 is FYNNEI. Trimming cost V 5 bases and J 3 bases; bases outside gene matches: 3. CDR3 size: 15 residues. Written as DNA, the CDR3 is TGTGCCAGCAGTAGGGACAGGGGGTCCAATCAGCCCCAGCATTTT. It codes for CASSRDRGSNQPQHF. The full variable domain, completed using reference TRBV2 and TRBJ1-5, is EPEVTQTPSHQVTQMGQEVILRCVPISNHLYFYWYRQILGQKVEFLVSFYNNEISEKSEIFDDQFSVERPDGSNFTLKIRSTKLEDSAMYFCASSRDRGSNQPQHFGDGTRLSIL.

In its sample, this clonotype was seen many times. The chain uses TRBV20-1 and TRBJ2-7, with 9 bases identical to TRBD2. The CDR3 sequence is 13 residues long. V dropped 1 base and J dropped 3; count of bases not matched to a gene: 1. The germline V gene encodes CDR1 DFQATT and CDR2 SNEGSKA (reference sequence). The DNA for the CDR3 is TGCAGTGCTAGAGGTAGCGGGAGCTACGAGCAGTACTTC. Translation gives CSARGSGSYEQYF.